A selection of T cell receptor beta chains follows, all from one sample in a study of vaccination and CD4 T cells after COVID-19. Using its own MiXCR run on the PCR reads, TCRdb lists one record per CDR3 protein. The sample yields about 13,000 distinct CDR3 sequences, 40% to 45% seen once. These receptors have no identified antigens. The sequenced sample was CD4+ T cells from blood, cultured in vitro. These receptors were taken from a human donor who had recovered from COVID-19. Both conserved end residues are part of each CDR3. A D gene is named only where the DNA matches it firmly. Clone size is not always given. Where it is, it says once, few, many or a class for expanded clones.

>.|.|TRBJ1-5|TRBV7-2
CASSLVQGHPSNQPQHF
TGTGCCAGCAGCTTAGTGCAGGGGCATCCTAGCAATCAGCCCCAGCATTTT
>TRBD1|few|TRBJ2-4|TRBV20-1
CSARDKQGAVIQYF
TGCAGTGCTAGGGACAAACAGGGGGCGGTCATTCAGTACTTC
>TRBD1|once|TRBJ1-1|TRBV25-1
CASRGTGTGVSRAAFF
TGTGCCAGCAGGGGCACCGGGACAGGGGTATCGAGGGCAGCTTTCTTT
>.|.|TRBJ1-5|TRBV6-5
CASSCSRMGILSNQPQHF
TGTGCCAGCAGTTGCTCGAGAATGGGAATCCTGAGCAATCAGCCCCAGCATTTT
>.|.|TRBJ1-5|TRBV20-1
CSARVAYESNQPQHF
TGCAGTGCTAGAGTGGCCTACGAGAGCAATCAGCCCCAGCATTTT
>.|.|TRBJ2-5|TRBV20-1
CSGLMRGAGETQYF
TGCAGTGGGTTAATGCGGGGCGCCGGAGAGACCCAGTACTTC
>.|.|TRBJ1-2|TRBV29-1
CSVVWGQSGYTF
TGCAGCGTTGTTTGGGGTCAGAGCGGCTACACCTTC
>.|few|TRBJ2-3|TRBV19
CASSMGTQYF
TGTGCCAGTAGTATGGGTACGCAGTATTTT
>TRBD1|.|TRBJ1-3|TRBV19
CASSSGQRTADTIYF
TGTGCCAGTAGTTCGGGACAGCGGACGGCGGACACCATATATTTT
>.|.|TRBJ2-7|TRBV25-1
CASSESGLRTREQYF
TGTGCCAGCAGTGAATCAGGACTCCGTACTAGGGAGCAGTACTTC
>TRBD1|.|TRBJ1-1|TRBV18
CASSPQTGARGRDAEAFF
TGTGCCAGCTCACCACAGACAGGGGCTCGGGGACGGGACGCTGAAGCTTTCTTT
>.|.|TRBJ2-1|TRBV7-2
CASSLAEGSSYNEQFF
TGTGCCAGCAGCTTAGCTGAGGGGAGCTCCTACAATGAGCAGTTCTTC
>.|few|TRBJ2-2|TRBV15
CATSTRVGNTGELFF
TGTGCCACCAGCACCAGGGTGGGGAACACCGGGGAGCTGTTTTTT
>.|.|TRBJ1-2|TRBV24-1
CATSDPGQHYGYTF
TGTGCCACCAGTGATCCCGGACAGCACTATGGCTACACCTTC
>TRBD1|.|TRBJ1-2|TRBV29-1
CSADPPGQRYGYTF
TGCAGCGCAGACCCCCCGGGACAGAGATATGGCTACACCTTC
>TRBD1|.|TRBJ1-2|TRBV20-1
CSAKIGQAGSNYGYTF
TGCAGTGCTAAAATAGGACAGGCTGGTTCTAACTATGGCTACACCTTC
>.|.|TRBJ2-1|TRBV20-1
CSATRQEGSYNEQFF
TGCAGTGCCACCCGGCAAGAGGGCTCCTACAATGAGCAGTTCTTC
>.|.|TRBJ1-2|TRBV5-1
CASSPEGSYGYTF
TGCGCCAGCAGCCCGGAGGGCAGCTATGGCTACACCTTC
>.|.|TRBJ2-3|TRBV6-5
CASSYTRYTDTQYF
TGTGCCAGCAGTTACACGAGGTACACAGATACGCAGTATTTT
>.|few|TRBJ2-5|TRBV19
CASSIGRTGGLQETQYF
TGTGCCAGTAGTATAGGACGGACAGGAGGGCTCCAAGAGACCCAGTACTTC
>.|few|TRBJ2-6|TRBV7-9
CASSLDLGRPSGANVLTF
TGTGCCAGCAGCTTAGATCTGGGACGCCCCTCTGGGGCCAACGTCCTGACTTTC
>.|.|TRBJ2-6|TRBV25-1
CASSEYQLGGAPTSGANVLTF
TGTGCCAGCAGTGAATATCAGTTGGGGGGGGCTCCAACCTCTGGGGCCAACGTCCTGACTTTC
>.|.|TRBJ2-6|TRBV5-1
CASSFARGQGRGANVLTF
TGCGCCAGCAGCTTCGCTAGAGGGCAGGGGCGAGGGGCCAACGTCCTGACTTTC
>.|.|TRBJ1-1|TRBV20-1
CSARGGNWEAFF
TGCAGTGCTAGGGGGGGGAATTGGGAAGCTTTCTTT
>.|.|TRBJ2-1|TRBV6-4
CASSGTSYNEQFF
TGTGCCAGCAGCGGGACCAGCTACAATGAGCAGTTCTTC
>.|few|TRBJ2-3|TRBV7-9
CASSPIKPGLRADTQYF
TGTGCCAGCAGCCCTATTAAACCGGGTCTCAGGGCAGATACGCAGTATTTT
>TRBD1|.|TRBJ1-1|TRBV30
CACRGQLNTEAFF
TGTGCCTGCCGGGGACAGCTGAACACTGAAGCTTTCTTT
>.|.|TRBJ2-1|TRBV25-1
CASSDRVGGEQFF
TGTGCCAGCAGTGACAGGGTGGGTGGTGAGCAGTTCTTC